This paragraph reports one T cell receptor (beta chain). No antigen is known for it. Germline loops: CDR1 SGHRS, CDR2 YFSETQ. The CDR3 is 13 residues long. Trimming at V came to 4 bases and at J to 5 bases, leaving 4 bases not matched to a gene. This record belongs to a study of T cell responses to AZD1222 COVID-19 vaccine. Pooled in the analysis were second doses at about 4 or about 12 weeks. The assay was immunoSEQ multiplex PCR, and TCRdb's table has in-frame clones only and misses some. The sample yields 65,000 to 90,000 clones, roughly 87% seen once. Study-level results: Seropositive AZD1222 recipients at baseline numbered only five to seven. Among the donors, most were white British and more were female, and clonal diversity was possibly underestimated. No repertoire was sampled before or during the peak T cell response, only after it.

Sequenced material: peripheral blood, taken 28 days after the second AZD1222 dose. The chain couples TRBV5-1 to TRBJ1-2, with 8 positions matching TRBD1. The receptor was isolated from an adult who received the AZD1222 COVID-19 vaccine. The DNA of the CDR3 is TGCGCCAGCAGCCTGACAGGGGAGTATGGCTACACCTTC. As protein: CASSLTGEYGYTF.